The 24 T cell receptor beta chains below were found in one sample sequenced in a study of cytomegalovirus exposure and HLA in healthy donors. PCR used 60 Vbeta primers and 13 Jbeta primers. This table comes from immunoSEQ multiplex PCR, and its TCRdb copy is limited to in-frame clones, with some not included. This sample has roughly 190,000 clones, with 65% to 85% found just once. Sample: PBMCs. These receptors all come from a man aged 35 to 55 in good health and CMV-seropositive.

CDR3 amino acids: CAWTRSRTGGGETQYF. As DNA, the CDR3 is TGTGCCTGGACTCGCTCAAGGACAGGGGGAGGAGAGACCCAGTACTTC. The rearrangement links TRBV30 to TRBJ2-5; TRBD1 agrees at 10 bases. The CDR3 is 16 amino acids. The germline CDR1 and CDR2 sequences are GTSNPN and SVGIG (reference sequence). V lost 4 bases to trimming and J lost 4 bases; unmatched junction nucleotides: 12.

CDR3 amino acids: CASSVAGQTNTGELFF. CDR3 in DNA: TGTGCCAGCAGCGTAGCAGGTCAGACGAACACCGGGGAGCTGTTTTTT. V is TRBV9 and J is TRBJ2-2; no reliable D call. CDR1 and CDR2 from the germline V gene are SGDLS and YYNGEE. The CDR3 has 16 amino acids. V dropped 0 bases and J dropped 0 bases, with 9 bases sitting between them.

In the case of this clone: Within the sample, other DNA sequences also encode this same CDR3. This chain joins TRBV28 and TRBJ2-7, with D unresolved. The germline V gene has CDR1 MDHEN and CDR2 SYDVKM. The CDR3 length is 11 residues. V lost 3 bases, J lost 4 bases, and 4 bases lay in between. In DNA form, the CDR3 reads TGTGCCAGCAGTTTGCGATACGAGCAGTACTTC. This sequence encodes CASSLRYEQYF.

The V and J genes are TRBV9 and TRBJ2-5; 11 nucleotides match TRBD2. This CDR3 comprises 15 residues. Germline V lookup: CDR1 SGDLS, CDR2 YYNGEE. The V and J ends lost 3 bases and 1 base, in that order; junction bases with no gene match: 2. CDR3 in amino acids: CASSGGTSGQETQYF. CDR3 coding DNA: TGTGCCAGCAGCGGTGGGACTAGCGGCCAAGAGACCCAGTACTTC.

CDR3 sequence (DNA): TGTGCCAGCAGCAGCACGGGACAGACCTACGAGCAGTACTTC. Its protein is CASSSTGQTYEQYF. V and J are TRBV7-6 and TRBJ2-7, with 7 bases identical to TRBD1. The CDR3 runs to 14 residues. V trimming: 5 bases; J trimming: 2 bases; junction bases outside the gene matches: 6. Germline CDR1 reads SGHVS; CDR2 reads FNYEAQ.

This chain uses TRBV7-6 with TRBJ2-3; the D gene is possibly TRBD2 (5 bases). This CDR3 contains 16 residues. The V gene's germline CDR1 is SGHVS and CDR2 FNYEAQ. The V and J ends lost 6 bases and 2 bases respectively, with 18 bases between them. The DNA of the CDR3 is TGTGCCAGCAGTCGGGATTTACTACCCAACACAGATACGCAGTATTTT. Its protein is CASSRDLLPNTDTQYF.

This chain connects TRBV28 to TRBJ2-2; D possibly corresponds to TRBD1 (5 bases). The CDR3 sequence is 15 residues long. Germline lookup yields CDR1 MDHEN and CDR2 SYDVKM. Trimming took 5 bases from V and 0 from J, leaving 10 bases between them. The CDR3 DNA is TGTGCCAGCAGTGGTGACAGCTCGAACACCGGGGAGCTGTTTTTT. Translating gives CASSGDSSNTGELFF.

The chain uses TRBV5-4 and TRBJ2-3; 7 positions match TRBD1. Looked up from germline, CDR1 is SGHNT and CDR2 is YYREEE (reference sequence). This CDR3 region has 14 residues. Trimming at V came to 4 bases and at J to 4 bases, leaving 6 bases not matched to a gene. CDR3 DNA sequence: TGTGCCAGCAGCCGAGAGGGGGCCGCAGATACGCAGTATTTT. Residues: CASSREGAADTQYF.

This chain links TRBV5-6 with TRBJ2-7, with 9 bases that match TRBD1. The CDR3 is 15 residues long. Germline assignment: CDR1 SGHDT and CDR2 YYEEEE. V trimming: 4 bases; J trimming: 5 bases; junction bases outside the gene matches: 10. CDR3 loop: CASSLTGTGTDEQYF. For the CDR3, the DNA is TGTGCCAGCAGCCTGACCGGGACAGGGACCGACGAGCAGTACTTC.

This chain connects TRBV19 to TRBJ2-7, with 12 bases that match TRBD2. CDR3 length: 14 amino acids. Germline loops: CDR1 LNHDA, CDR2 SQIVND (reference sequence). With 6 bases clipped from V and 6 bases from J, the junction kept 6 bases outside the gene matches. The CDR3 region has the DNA TGTGCCAGTAGCGGACTAGCGGGATCGGGCGAGCAGTACTTC. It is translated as CASSGLAGSGEQYF. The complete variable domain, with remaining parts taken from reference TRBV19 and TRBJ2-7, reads DGGITQSPKYLFRKEGQNVTLSCEQNLNHDAMYWYRQDPGQGLRLIYYSQIVNDFQKGDIAEGYSVSREKKESFPLTVTSAQKNPTAFYLCASSGLAGSGEQYFGPGTRLTVT.

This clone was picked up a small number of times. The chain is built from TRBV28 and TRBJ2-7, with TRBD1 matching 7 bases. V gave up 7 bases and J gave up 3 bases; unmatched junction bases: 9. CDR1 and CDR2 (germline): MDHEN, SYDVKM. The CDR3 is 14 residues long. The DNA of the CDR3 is TGTGCCAGCACCGGGACAGTAACCTTCTACGAGCAGTACTTC. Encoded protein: CASTGTVTFYEQYF.

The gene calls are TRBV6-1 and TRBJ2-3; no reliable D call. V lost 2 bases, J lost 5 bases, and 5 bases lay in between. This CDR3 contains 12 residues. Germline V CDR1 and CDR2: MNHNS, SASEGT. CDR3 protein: CASSERVDTQYF. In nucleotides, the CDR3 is TGTGCCAGCAGTGAACGTGTAGATACGCAGTATTTT.

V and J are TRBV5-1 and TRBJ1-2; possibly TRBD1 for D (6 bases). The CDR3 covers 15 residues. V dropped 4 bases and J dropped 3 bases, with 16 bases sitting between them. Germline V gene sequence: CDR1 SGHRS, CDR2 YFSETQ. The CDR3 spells CASSGETGIDYGYTF. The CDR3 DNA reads TGCGCCAGCAGCGGGGAAACAGGGATTGACTATGGCTACACCTTC.

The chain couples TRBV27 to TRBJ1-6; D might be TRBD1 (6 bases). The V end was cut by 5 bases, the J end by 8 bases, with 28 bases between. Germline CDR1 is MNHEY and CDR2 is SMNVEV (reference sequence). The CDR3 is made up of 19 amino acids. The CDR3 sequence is CASSLQNRQALRGDSPLHF. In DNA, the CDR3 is TGTGCCAGCAGTCTACAAAATCGACAGGCCTTACGGGGGGATTCACCCCTCCACTTT.

This CDR3 reads CASSPAPGQSGMGNTIYF. DNA for the CDR3: TGTGCCAGCAGTCCCGCCCCAGGACAGTCTGGAATGGGAAACACCATATATTTT. The chain recombines TRBV28 with TRBJ1-3; the D gene is possibly TRBD1 (6 bases). Germline V CDR1 and CDR2: MDHEN, SYDVKM. Deletions cut 5 bases from V and 4 bases from J, with 24 bases between. The CDR3 has 18 amino acids.

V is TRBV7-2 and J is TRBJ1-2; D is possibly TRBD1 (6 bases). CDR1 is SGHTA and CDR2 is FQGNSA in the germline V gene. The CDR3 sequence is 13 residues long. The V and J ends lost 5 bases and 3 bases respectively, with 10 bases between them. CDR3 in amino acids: CASSLGQYYGYTF. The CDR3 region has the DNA TGTGCCAGCAGCCTAGGACAGTACTATGGCTACACCTTC.

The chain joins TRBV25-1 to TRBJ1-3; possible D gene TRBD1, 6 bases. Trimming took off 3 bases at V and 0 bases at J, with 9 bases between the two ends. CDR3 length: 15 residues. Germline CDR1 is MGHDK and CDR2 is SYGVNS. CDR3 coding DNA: TGTGCCAGCAGTGACCACAGGGCCTCTGGAAACACCATATATTTT. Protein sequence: CASSDHRASGNTIYF.

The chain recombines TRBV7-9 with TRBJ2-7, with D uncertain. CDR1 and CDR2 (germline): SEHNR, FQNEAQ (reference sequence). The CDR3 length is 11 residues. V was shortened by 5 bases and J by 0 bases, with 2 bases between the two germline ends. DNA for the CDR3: TGTGCCAGCAGCCGCTCCTACGAGCAGTACTTC. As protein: CASSRSYEQYF.

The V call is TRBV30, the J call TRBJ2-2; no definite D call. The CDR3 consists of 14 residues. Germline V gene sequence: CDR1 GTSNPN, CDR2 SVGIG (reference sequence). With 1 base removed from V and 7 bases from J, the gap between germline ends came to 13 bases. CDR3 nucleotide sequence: TGTGCCTGGAGTGGGGTTTCAGCGATCGGGGAGCTGTTTTTT. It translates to CAWSGVSAIGELFF.

The CDR3 nucleotides read TGTGCCAGCAGCCGTAGGACTAGCGGGAGCTATGAGCAGTTCTTC. Translation: CASSRRTSGSYEQFF. V is TRBV5-5 and J is TRBJ2-1, with 13 bases matching TRBD2. Germline V lookup: CDR1 SGHKS, CDR2 YYEKEE (reference sequence). There are 15 residues in the CDR3. The V gene end was trimmed by 4 bases and the J gene end by 8 bases; junction bases not matched to a gene: 6.

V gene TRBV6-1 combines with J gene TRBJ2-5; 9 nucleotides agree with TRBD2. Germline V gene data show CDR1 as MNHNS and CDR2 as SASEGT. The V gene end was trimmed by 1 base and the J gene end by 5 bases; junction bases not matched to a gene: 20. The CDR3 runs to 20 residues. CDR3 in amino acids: CASSEVQGQGLAGRGETQYF. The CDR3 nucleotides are TGTGCCAGCAGTGAAGTCCAGGGGCAAGGGCTAGCGGGAAGGGGGGAGACCCAGTACTTC.

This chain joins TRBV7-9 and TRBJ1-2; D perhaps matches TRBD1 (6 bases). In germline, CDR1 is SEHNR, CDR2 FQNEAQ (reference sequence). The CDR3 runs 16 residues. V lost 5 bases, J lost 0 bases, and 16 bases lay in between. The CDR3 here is CASSPGVQGTNYGYTF. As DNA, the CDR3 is TGTGCCAGCAGCCCAGGGGTTCAGGGAACTAACTATGGCTACACCTTC.

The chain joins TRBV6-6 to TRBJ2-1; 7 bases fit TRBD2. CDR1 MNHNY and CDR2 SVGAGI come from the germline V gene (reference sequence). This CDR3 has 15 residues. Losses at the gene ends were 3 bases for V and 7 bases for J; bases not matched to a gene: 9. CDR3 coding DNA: TGTGCCAGCAGTTATGGTGGGAGGGTGACGAATGAGCAGTTCTTC. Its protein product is CASSYGGRVTNEQFF.

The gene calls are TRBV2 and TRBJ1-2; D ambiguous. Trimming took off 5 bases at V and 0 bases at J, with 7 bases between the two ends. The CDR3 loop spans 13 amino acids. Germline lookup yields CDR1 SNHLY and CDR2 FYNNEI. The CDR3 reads CASSSGTNYGYTF. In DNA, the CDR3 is TGTGCCAGCAGTTCCGGGACTAACTATGGCTACACCTTC.